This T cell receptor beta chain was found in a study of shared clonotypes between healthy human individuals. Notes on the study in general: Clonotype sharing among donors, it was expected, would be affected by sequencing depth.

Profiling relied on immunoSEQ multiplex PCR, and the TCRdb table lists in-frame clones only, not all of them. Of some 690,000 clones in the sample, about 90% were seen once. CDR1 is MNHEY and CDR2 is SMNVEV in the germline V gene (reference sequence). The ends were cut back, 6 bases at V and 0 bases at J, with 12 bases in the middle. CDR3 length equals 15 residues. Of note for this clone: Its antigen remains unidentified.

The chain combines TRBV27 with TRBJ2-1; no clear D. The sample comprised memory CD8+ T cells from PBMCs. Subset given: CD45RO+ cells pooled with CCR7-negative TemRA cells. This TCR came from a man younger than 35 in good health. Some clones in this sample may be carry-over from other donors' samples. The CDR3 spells CASRKVVISYNEQFF. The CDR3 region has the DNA TGTGCCAGCAGGAAGGTAGTCATCTCCTACAATGAGCAGTTCTTC.